The T cell receptor (beta chain) under discussion was sequenced for a study of T cell changes during pregnancy in multiple sclerosis. CDR1 is SGDLS and CDR2 is YYNGEE in the germline V gene. The CDR3 totals 15 residues. J lost 5 bases, V lost 3 bases, and 3 bases had no gene match. The data were produced by immunoSEQ multiplex PCR, yet TCRdb's version contains in-frame clones alone and is incomplete. The sample records almost 35,000 clones, around 90% being singletons. The TCR was taken from a female donor in good health, enrolled as a control in a pregnancy study. This chain uses TRBV9 with TRBJ1-3; 12 nucleotides match TRBD1. The source material was peripheral blood, sampled in the second trimester of pregnancy. Here the CDR3 DNA reads TGTGCCAGCAGCGCAGGGACAGGGGGCCGAAACACCATATATTTT. This encodes CASSAGTGGRNTIYF. Using reference TRBV9 and TRBJ1-3 for the parts outside the CDR3, the full variable domain is DSGVTQTPKHLITATGQRVTLRCSPRSGDLSVYWYQQSLDQGLQFLIQYYNGEERAKGNILERFSAQQFPDLHSELNLSSLELGDSALYFCASSAGTGGRNTIYFGEGSWLTVV.